Sequencing of this T cell receptor (beta chain) was carried out in a study of blood T cell repertoires in COVID-19. Study-level background: In each case, the material was cDNA or gDNA derived from T cells, B-cell-depleted T cells, or PBMCs.

Germline values: CDR1 MGHRA, CDR2 YSYEKL. This CDR3 has 16 residues. Trimming pared 4 bases from V and 1 base from J, leaving 15 bases between. In the original analysis: By means of reference gene primer amplification, nucleated cell counts were estimated. Measured with immunoSEQ multiplex PCR; TCRdb has only the in-frame clones, and not every one. V and J calls and clone size follow that table, whereas D and trimming were derived from the DNA. Here the sample spans about 70,000 clones, about 87% being singletons. Material for sequencing was peripheral blood. The receptor was isolated from a man in his fifties with active COVID-19. The chain couples TRBV4-1 to TRBJ2-3; D remains ambiguous. CDR3 sequence (DNA): TGCGCCAGCAGCCCAAAAGAGGTCGACGGCACAGATACGCAGTATTTT. Its translation is CASSPKEVDGTDTQYF.